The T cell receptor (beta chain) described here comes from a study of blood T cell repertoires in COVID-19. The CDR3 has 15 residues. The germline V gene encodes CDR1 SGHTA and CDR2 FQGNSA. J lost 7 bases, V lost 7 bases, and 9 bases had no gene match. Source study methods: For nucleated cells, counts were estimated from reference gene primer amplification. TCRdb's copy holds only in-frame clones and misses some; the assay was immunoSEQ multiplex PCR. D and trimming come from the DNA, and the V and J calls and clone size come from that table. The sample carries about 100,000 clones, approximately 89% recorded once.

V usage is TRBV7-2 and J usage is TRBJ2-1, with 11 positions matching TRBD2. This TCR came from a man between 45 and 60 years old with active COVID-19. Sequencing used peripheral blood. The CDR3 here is CASTYTSGSKNEQFF. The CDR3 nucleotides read TGTGCCAGCACCTATACTAGCGGGAGTAAGAATGAGCAGTTCTTC.